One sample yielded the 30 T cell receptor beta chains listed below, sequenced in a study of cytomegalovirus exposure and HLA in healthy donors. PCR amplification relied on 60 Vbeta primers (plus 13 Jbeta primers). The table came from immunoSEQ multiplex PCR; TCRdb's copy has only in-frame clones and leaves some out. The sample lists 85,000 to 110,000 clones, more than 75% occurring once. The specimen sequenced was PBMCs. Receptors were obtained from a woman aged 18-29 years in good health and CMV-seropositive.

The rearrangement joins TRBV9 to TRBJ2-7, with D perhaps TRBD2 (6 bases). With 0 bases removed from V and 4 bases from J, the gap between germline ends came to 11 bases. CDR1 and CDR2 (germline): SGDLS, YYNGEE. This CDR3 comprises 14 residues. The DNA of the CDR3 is TGTGCCAGCAGCGTAGGCGGGACCGCTTACGAGCAGTACTTC. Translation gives CASSVGGTAYEQYF. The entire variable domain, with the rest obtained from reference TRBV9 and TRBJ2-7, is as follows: DSGVTQTPKHLITATGQRVTLRCSPRSGDLSVYWYQQSLDQGLQFLIQYYNGEERAKGNILERFSAQQFPDLHSELNLSSLELGDSALYFCASSVGGTAYEQYFGPGTRLTVT.

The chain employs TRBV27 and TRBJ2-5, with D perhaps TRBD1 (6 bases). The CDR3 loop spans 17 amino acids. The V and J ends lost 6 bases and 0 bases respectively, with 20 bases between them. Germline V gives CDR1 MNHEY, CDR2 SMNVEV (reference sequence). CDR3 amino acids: CASSRNSRGLYQETQYF. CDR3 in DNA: TGTGCCAGCAGCAGAAACAGCAGGGGATTGTACCAAGAGACCCAGTACTTC.

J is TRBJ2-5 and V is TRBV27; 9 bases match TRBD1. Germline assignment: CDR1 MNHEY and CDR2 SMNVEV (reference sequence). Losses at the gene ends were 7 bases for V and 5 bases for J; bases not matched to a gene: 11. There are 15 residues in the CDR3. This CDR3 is CASNAGTGSGETQYF. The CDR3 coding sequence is TGTGCCAGCAACGCCGGGACAGGGAGCGGTGAGACCCAGTACTTC.

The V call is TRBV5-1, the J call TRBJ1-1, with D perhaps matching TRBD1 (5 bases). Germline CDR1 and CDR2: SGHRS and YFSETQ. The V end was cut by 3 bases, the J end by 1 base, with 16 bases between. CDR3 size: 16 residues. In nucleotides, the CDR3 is TGCGCCAGCAGCTCCTTGGGCGGACACGCGAACACTGAAGCTTTCTTT. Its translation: CASSSLGGHANTEAFF.

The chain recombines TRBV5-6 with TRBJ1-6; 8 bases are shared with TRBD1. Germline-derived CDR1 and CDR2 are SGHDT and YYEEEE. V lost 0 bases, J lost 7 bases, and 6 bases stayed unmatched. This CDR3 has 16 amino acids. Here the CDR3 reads CASSLDPGGANSPLHF. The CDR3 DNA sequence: TGTGCCAGCAGCTTGGATCCAGGGGGCGCGAATTCACCCCTCCACTTT.

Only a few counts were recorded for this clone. The CDR3 DNA is TGCGCCAGCAGCAAGGACAGGGGCACTGAAGCTTTCTTT. It codes for CASSKDRGTEAFF. The gene calls are TRBV5-1 and TRBJ1-1, with 9 bases aligning to TRBD1. The CDR3 length is 13 residues. Germline lookup yields CDR1 SGHRS and CDR2 YFSETQ. With V trimmed by 4 bases and J by 4 bases, 2 bases remained unmatched.

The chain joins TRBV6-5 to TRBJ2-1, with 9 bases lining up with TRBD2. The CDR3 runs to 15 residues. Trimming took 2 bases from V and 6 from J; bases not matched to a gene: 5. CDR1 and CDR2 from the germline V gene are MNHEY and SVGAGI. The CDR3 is CASSYGLAGSNEQFF. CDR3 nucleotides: TGTGCCAGCAGTTACGGGCTAGCGGGATCCAATGAGCAGTTCTTC.

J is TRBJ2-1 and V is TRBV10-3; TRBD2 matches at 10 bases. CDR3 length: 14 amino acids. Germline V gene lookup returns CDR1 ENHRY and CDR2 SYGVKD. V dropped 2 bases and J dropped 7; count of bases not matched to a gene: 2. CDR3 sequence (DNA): TGTGCCATCAGTGAGGGTAGCGGGGGGAATGAGCAGTTCTTC. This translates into CAISEGSGGNEQFF.

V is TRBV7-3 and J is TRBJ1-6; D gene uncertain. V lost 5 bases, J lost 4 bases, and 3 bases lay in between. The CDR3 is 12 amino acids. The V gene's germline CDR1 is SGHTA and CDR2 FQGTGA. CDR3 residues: CASSRYNSPLHF. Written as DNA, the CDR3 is TGTGCCAGCAGCCGTTATAATTCACCCCTCCACTTT.

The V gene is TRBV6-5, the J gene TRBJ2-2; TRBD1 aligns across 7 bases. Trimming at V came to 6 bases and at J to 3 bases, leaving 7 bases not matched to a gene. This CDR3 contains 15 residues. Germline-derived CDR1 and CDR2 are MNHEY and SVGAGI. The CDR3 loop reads CASSSLTGYTGELFF. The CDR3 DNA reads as TGTGCCAGCAGCTCCCTGACAGGGTACACCGGGGAGCTGTTTTTT.

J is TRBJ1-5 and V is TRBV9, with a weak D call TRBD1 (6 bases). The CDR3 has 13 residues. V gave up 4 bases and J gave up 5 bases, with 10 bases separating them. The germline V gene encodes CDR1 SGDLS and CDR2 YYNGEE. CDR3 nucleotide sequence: TGTGCCAGCAGCTTGCAGGGGTATCAGCCCCAGCATTTT. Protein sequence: CASSLQGYQPQHF.

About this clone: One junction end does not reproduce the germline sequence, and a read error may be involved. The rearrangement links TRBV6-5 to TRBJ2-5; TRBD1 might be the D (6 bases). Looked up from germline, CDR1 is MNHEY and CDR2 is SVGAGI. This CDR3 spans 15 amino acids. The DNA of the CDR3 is TGTGCCAGCAGTTACTCGAGGGGGACCCTGGAGACCCAGCACTTC. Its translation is CASSYSRGTLETQHF.

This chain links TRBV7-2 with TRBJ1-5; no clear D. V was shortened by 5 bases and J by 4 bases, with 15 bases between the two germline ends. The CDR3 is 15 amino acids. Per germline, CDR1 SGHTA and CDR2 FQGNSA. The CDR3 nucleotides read TGTGCCAGCAGCCACAACACCGGAGGGAATCAGCCCCAGCATTTT. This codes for CASSHNTGGNQPQHF.

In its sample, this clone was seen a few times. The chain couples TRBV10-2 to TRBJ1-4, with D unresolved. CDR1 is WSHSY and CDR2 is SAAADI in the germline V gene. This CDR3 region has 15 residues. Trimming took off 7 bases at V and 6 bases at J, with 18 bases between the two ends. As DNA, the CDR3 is TGCGCCAGCAATCCCGAGGGTCTCGTGGATGAAAAACTGTTTTTT. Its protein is CASNPEGLVDEKLFF.

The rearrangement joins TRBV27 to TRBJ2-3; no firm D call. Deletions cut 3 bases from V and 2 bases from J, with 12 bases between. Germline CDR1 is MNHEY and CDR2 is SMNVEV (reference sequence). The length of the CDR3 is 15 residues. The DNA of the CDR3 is TGTGCCAGCAGTTTGTCCCAGGTTCTCACAGATACGCAGTATTTT. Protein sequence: CASSLSQVLTDTQYF.

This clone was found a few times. The DNA for the CDR3 is TGTGCCAGCAGTTTAAAGCCGTCGGGCACTGAAGCTTTCTTT. It specifies CASSLKPSGTEAFF. The rearrangement joins TRBV28 to TRBJ1-1, with no clear D. The germline V and J ends were trimmed by 2 bases and 4 bases, with 11 bases remaining between them. The germline V gene has CDR1 MDHEN and CDR2 SYDVKM. The CDR3 loop spans 14 amino acids.

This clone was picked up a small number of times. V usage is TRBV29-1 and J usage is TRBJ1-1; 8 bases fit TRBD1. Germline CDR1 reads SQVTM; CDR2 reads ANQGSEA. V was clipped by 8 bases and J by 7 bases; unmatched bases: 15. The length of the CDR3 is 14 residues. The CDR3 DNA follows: TGCAGCCCACTAAACAGGGGGTACCTAAGTGAAGCTTTCTTT. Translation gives CSPLNRGYLSEAFF.

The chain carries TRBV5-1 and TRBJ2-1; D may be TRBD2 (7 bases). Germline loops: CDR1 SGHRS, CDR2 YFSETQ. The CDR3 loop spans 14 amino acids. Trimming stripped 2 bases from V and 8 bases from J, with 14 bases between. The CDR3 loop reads CASSLQGGAHEQFF. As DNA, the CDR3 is TGCGCCAGCAGCTTACAGGGAGGGGCCCATGAGCAGTTCTTC.

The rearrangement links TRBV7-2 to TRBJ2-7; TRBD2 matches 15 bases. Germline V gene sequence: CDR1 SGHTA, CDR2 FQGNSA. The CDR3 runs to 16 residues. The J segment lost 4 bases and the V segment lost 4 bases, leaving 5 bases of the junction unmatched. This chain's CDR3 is CASSSGLAGGGYEQYF. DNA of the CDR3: TGTGCCAGCAGCTCGGGACTAGCGGGAGGCGGTTACGAGCAGTACTTC.

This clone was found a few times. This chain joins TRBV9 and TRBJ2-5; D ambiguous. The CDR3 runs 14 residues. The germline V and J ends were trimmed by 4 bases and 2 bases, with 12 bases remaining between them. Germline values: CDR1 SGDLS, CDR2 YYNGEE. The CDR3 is CASSPHTLQETQYF. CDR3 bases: TGTGCCAGCAGCCCGCATACACTACAAGAGACCCAGTACTTC.

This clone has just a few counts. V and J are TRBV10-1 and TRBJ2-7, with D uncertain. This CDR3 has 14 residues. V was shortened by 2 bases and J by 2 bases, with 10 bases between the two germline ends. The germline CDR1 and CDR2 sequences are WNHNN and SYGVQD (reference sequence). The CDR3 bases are TGCGCCAGCAGTGAGGATCCTACTGCCTACGAGCAGTACTTC. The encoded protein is CASSEDPTAYEQYF.

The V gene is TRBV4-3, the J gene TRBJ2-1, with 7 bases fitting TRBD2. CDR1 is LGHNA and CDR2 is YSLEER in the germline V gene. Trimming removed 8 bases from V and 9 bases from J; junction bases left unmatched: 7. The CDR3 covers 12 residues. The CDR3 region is CASEGRETEQFF. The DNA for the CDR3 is TGCGCCAGCGAGGGGCGGGAGACTGAGCAGTTCTTC.

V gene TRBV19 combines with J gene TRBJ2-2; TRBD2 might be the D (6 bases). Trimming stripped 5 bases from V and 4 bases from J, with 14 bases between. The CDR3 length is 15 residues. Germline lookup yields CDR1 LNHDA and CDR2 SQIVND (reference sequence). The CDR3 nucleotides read TGTGCCAGTAGTTTGTACGCCGGGGGCACCGGGGAGCTGTTTTTT. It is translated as CASSLYAGGTGELFF.

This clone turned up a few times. The CDR3 nucleotides read TGTGCCAGCAGTTTTTCCTCCCGGGACAGCTCCTACGAGCAGTACTTC. The encoded protein is CASSFSSRDSSYEQYF. The chain employs TRBV28 and TRBJ2-7; 7 positions match TRBD1. Germline values: CDR1 MDHEN, CDR2 SYDVKM. The CDR3 has 16 residues. V lost 3 bases to trimming and J lost 0 bases; unmatched junction nucleotides: 8.

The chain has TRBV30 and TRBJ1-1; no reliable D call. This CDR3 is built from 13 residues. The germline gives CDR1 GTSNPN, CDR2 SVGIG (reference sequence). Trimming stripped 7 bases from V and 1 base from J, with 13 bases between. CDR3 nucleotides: TGTGCCTTCAACAGCCGGTCGAACACTGAAGCTTTCTTT. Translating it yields CAFNSRSNTEAFF.

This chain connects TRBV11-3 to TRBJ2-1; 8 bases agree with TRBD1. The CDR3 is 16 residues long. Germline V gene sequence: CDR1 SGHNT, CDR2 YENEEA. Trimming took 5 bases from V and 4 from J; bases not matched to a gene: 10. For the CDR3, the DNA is TGTGCCAGCAGCGTGAGCTCCGGGACAGGTTACAATGAGCAGTTCTTC. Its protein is CASSVSSGTGYNEQFF.

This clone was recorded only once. The CDR3 DNA reads as TGTGCCAGCAGCTTACGTGCGGGAGGCACGAACACCGGGGAGCTGTTTTTT. Translation: CASSLRAGGTNTGELFF. The chain couples TRBV7-2 to TRBJ2-2, with TRBD2 matching 8 bases. The V and J ends lost 2 bases and 0 bases, in that order; junction bases with no gene match: 5. The CDR3 sequence is 17 residues long. Germline V gives CDR1 SGHTA, CDR2 FQGNSA.

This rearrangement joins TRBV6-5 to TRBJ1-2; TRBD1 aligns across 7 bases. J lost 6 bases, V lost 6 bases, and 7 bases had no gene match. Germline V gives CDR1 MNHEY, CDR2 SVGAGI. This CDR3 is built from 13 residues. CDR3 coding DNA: TGTGCCAGCAGCCGACAGGGACTTCATGGCTACACCTTC. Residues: CASSRQGLHGYTF.

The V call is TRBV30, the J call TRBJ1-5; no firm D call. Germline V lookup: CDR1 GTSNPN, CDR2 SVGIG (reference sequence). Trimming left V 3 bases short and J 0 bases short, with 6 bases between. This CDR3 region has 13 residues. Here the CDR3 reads CAWSTDSNQPQHF. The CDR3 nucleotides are TGTGCCTGGAGCACAGATAGCAATCAGCCCCAGCATTTT.

This CDR3 is CASGETSGGGKYEQYF. CDR3 nucleotides: TGTGCCAGCGGGGAGACTAGCGGGGGGGGAAAATACGAGCAGTACTTC. The chain links TRBV2 to TRBJ2-7; 14 nucleotides line up with TRBD2. This CDR3 comprises 16 residues. Germline loops: CDR1 SNHLY, CDR2 FYNNEI. With V trimmed by 8 bases and J by 4 bases, 10 bases remained unmatched.